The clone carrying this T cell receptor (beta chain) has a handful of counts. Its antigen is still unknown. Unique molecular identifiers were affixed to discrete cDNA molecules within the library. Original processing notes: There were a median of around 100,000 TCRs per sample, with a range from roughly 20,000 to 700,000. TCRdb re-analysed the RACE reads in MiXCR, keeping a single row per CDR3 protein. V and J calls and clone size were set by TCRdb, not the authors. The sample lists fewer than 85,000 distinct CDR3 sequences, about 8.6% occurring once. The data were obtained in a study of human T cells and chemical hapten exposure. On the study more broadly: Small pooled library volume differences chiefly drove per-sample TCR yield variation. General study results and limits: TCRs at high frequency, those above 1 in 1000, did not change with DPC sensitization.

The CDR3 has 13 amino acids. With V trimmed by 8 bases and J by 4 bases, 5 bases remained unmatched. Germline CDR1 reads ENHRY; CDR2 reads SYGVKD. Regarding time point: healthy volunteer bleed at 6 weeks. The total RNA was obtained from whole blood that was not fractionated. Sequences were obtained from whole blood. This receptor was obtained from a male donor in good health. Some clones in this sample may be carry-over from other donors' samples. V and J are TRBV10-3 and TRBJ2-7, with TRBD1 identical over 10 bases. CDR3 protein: CAISGTGDYEQYF. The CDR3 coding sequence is TGTGCCATCTCCGGGACAGGGGATTACGAGCAGTACTTC.